Below, 27 T cell receptor beta chains from the same sample are listed, as sequenced in a study of PD-1 blockade in classical Hodgkin lymphoma. Time point in this sample: cycle 4 day 1 (C4D1), after 6 weeks of nivolumab. Each and every patient relapsed after autologous stem cell transplantation, and patients got differing brentuximab vedotin exposure. The repertoire was sequenced with immunoSEQ multiplex PCR; TCRdb's copy has only in-frame clones and lacks some. The sample lists some 8,900 clones; 82% were seen once. This sample comprised peripheral blood mononuclear cells (PBMCs), obtained before the fourth cycle of nivolumab. All receptors come from a human donor with classical Hodgkin lymphoma.

This chain uses TRBV5-4 with TRBJ2-7; 7 bases are shared with TRBD2. The CDR3 loop spans 15 amino acids. Trimming took 0 bases from V and 5 from J; bases not matched to a gene: 8. Germline V gene data show CDR1 as SGHNT and CDR2 as YYREEE (reference sequence). CDR3 sequence reads: CASSLGAKAGNEQYF. DNA of the CDR3: TGTGCCAGCAGCTTGGGTGCCAAAGCGGGAAACGAGCAGTACTTC.

This clone came up a few times. The chain employs TRBV19 and TRBJ2-1; D unresolved. V was shortened by 8 bases and J by 8 bases, with 19 bases between the two germline ends. The germline V gene encodes CDR1 LNHDA and CDR2 SQIVND (reference sequence). The CDR3 is 14 amino acids. The CDR3 here is CASGPRPTTHEQFF. DNA of the CDR3: TGTGCCAGTGGACCTAGGCCCACTACTCATGAGCAGTTCTTC.

The chain recombines TRBV5-6 with TRBJ2-3; D ambiguous. Trimming pared 0 bases from V and 3 bases from J, leaving 11 bases between. This CDR3 is built from 15 residues. Germline loops: CDR1 SGHDT, CDR2 YYEEEE. Written as DNA, the CDR3 is TGTGCCAGCAGCTTGGGATCAGGCTCAACAGATACGCAGTATTTT. Residues: CASSLGSGSTDTQYF.

The chain recombines TRBV7-7 with TRBJ2-1; the match to TRBD2 covers 10 bases. This CDR3 spans 15 amino acids. V was clipped by 3 bases and J by 4 bases; unmatched bases: 3. Germline values: CDR1 SSHAT, CDR2 FNYEAQ (reference sequence). CDR3 region: CASSFGLADYNEQFF. The CDR3 DNA is TGTGCCAGCAGCTTTGGACTAGCGGATTACAATGAGCAGTTCTTC.

J is TRBJ2-1 and V is TRBV4-1; 7 bases fit TRBD2. CDR3 length: 17 residues. Losses at the gene ends were 1 base for V and 0 bases for J; bases not matched to a gene: 6. Germline CDR1 MGHRA, CDR2 YSYEKL. CDR3 amino acids: CASSQGIGGTSYNEQFF. CDR3 sequence (DNA): TGCGCCAGCAGCCAAGGCATCGGGGGGACCTCCTACAATGAGCAGTTCTTC.

This sequence joins TRBV5-4 and TRBJ2-3; a possible D gene is TRBD2 (6 bases). The V end was cut by 2 bases, the J end by 0 bases, with 10 bases between. Germline lookup yields CDR1 SGHNT and CDR2 YYREEE (reference sequence). The CDR3 sequence is 15 residues long. CDR3 in DNA: TGTGCCAGCAGCTTAGGAGGGATGAGCACAGATACGCAGTATTTT. This translates into CASSLGGMSTDTQYF.

The J gene is TRBJ2-4, the V gene TRBV7-9; 7 positions agree with TRBD1. CDR3 length: 14 residues. CDR1 SEHNR and CDR2 FQNEAQ come from the germline V gene (reference sequence). V trimming: 2 bases; J trimming: 5 bases; junction bases outside the gene matches: 3. The chain's CDR3 is CASSLTGAENIQYF. CDR3 sequence (DNA): TGTGCCAGCAGCTTAACAGGGGCCGAAAACATTCAGTACTTC.

The chain uses TRBV30 and TRBJ2-1; tentative D call: TRBD2 (7 bases). CDR3 length: 17 amino acids. Germline values: CDR1 GTSNPN, CDR2 SVGIG (reference sequence). V lost 2 bases and J 6 bases, leaving 23 bases between the germline ends. CDR3 coding DNA: TGTGCCTGGAGTCCCAGGGCCCCCGGGGGGCAATCCAATGAGCAGTTCTTC. Its protein product is CAWSPRAPGGQSNEQFF.

CDR3 protein: CASSQTVHRAGGAGTDTQYF. The CDR3 DNA follows: TGCGCCAGCAGCCAAACTGTTCACCGCGCGGGAGGGGCTGGCACAGATACGCAGTATTTT. This chain links TRBV4-1 with TRBJ2-3, with 9 positions matching TRBD2. The CDR3 has 20 residues. Unmatched junction bases numbered 16, after V lost 2 bases and J lost 1 base. Germline-derived CDR1 and CDR2 are MGHRA and YSYEKL.

This sequence joins TRBV27 and TRBJ2-5; 8 bases are shared with TRBD1. The V and J ends lost 0 bases and 5 bases, in that order; junction bases with no gene match: 8. This CDR3 is built from 16 residues. Germline V gene data show CDR1 as MNHEY and CDR2 as SMNVEV (reference sequence). CDR3 bases: TGTGCCAGCAGTTTATCTGTGACAGGGGCACGGGAGACCCAGTACTTC. Translation: CASSLSVTGARETQYF.

This clone is judged large (0.1 to 1%). The chain couples TRBV6-5 to TRBJ2-7; D gene uncertain. CDR1 is MNHEY and CDR2 is SVGAGI in the germline V gene. Between the trimmed V and J ends, which lost 2 bases and 3 bases, there was a span of 11 bases. The CDR3 loop spans 14 amino acids. CDR3 sequence reads: CASSYRRSGYEQYF. The CDR3 DNA sequence: TGTGCCAGCAGTTACCGGCGGAGTGGCTACGAGCAGTACTTC.

The J gene is TRBJ1-1, the V gene TRBV27; D is uncertain. This CDR3 spans 11 amino acids. Germline V CDR1 and CDR2: MNHEY, SMNVEV (reference sequence). The ends were cut back, 3 bases at V and 8 bases at J, with 7 bases in the middle. The CDR3 region has the DNA TGTGCCAGCAGTTTTGGGGAGGAAGCTTTCTTT. It specifies CASSFGEEAFF.

This sequence joins TRBV7-2 and TRBJ2-5; 11 bases line up with TRBD2. V lost 2 bases and J lost 4; bases outside the gene matches: 12. This CDR3 spans 18 amino acids. Germline V gives CDR1 SGHTA, CDR2 FQGNSA. CDR3 protein: CASSLRLAGGPSGETQYF. DNA for the CDR3: TGTGCCAGCAGCTTAAGATTAGCGGGAGGGCCATCTGGAGAGACCCAGTACTTC.

This chain joins TRBV7-9 and TRBJ2-3, with 13 bases matching TRBD2. From germline, CDR1 is SEHNR and CDR2 FQNEAQ (reference sequence). After removal of 5 bases from V and 4 bases from J, the junction contained 6 bases not matched to a gene. The CDR3 is 16 amino acids. CDR3 loop: CASSTGTSGNPDTQYF. The DNA for the CDR3 is TGTGCCAGCAGCACCGGGACTAGCGGGAACCCAGATACGCAGTATTTT.

The genes are TRBV30 and TRBJ2-7, with 10 bases identical to TRBD2. Germline CDR1 is GTSNPN and CDR2 is SVGIG (reference sequence). V was pared by 5 bases and J by 1 base, with 17 bases of the junction left unmatched. The CDR3 contains 18 residues. DNA for the CDR3: TGTGCCTGGCCCTGTTACAAGCGGGAGGGCCTTGGGTCCTACGAGCAGTACTTC. This sequence encodes CAWPCYKREGLGSYEQYF.

V and J are TRBV5-8 and TRBJ2-2; 10 nucleotides align to TRBD2. The CDR3 covers 18 residues. Trimming removed 6 bases from V and 4 bases from J; junction bases left unmatched: 15. The germline CDR1 and CDR2 sequences are SGHTS and YDEGEE. CDR3 sequence (DNA): TGTGCCAGCAATCCTGGCACAGCGGGAGGGCCAAGCACCGGGGAGCTGTTTTTT. Translated: CASNPGTAGGPSTGELFF.

The V and J genes are TRBV18 and TRBJ2-2; D is tentatively TRBD1 or TRBD2 (6 bases each). The CDR3 has 17 residues. The V end was cut by 3 bases, the J end by 0 bases, with 14 bases between. Germline lookup yields CDR1 KGHSH and CDR2 LQKENI. The CDR3 DNA is TGTGCCAGCTCACCCCCACGGGGGCAAGCGAACACCGGGGAGCTGTTTTTT. Translation gives CASSPPRGQANTGELFF.

This chain links TRBV19 with TRBJ2-7; TRBD2 matches at 11 bases. The J segment lost 0 bases and the V segment lost 0 bases, leaving 4 bases of the junction unmatched. This CDR3 has 17 residues. The germline gives CDR1 LNHDA, CDR2 SQIVND (reference sequence). Here the CDR3 reads CASSIEVTSGISYEQYF. The CDR3 DNA is TGTGCCAGTAGTATAGAGGTGACTAGCGGGATCTCCTACGAGCAGTACTTC.

The chain couples TRBV11-2 to TRBJ1-3; 9 positions match TRBD1. Germline CDR1 and CDR2: SGHAT and FQNNGV. Germline trimming cut 4 bases from V and 4 bases from J; bases unmatched to any gene: 5. The CDR3 is 15 residues long. The CDR3 bases are TGTGCCAGCAGCTCAATGGACAGGGGAGGAAACACCATATATTTT. This translates into CASSSMDRGGNTIYF.

The rearrangement uses TRBV5-1 and TRBJ2-1; a possible D gene is TRBD2 (5 bases). V lost 4 bases, J lost 5 bases, and 10 bases lay in between. In germline, CDR1 is SGHRS, CDR2 YFSETQ. This CDR3 has 13 residues. CDR3 loop: CASSPDWNNEQFF. In DNA, the CDR3 is TGCGCCAGCAGCCCGGACTGGAACAATGAGCAGTTCTTC. The full variable domain, in which reference TRBV5-1 and TRBJ2-1 provide the parts outside the CDR3, is KAGVTQTPRYLIKTRGQQVTLSCSPISGHRSVSWYQQTPGQGLQFLFEYFSETQRNKGNFPGRFSGRQFSNSRSEMNVSTLELGDSALYLCASSPDWNNEQFFGPGTRLTVL.

This rearrangement joins TRBV5-4 to TRBJ1-1; D not certain. The CDR3 consists of 15 residues. Germline V CDR1 and CDR2: SGHNT, YYREEE (reference sequence). Trimming cost V 0 bases and J 6 bases, with 15 bases left between them. CDR3: CASSLALGMLAEAFF. CDR3 nucleotides: TGTGCCAGCAGCTTGGCACTGGGGATGCTCGCTGAAGCTTTCTTT.

V usage is TRBV19 and J usage is TRBJ2-3; no firm D call. This CDR3 has 14 amino acids. V shed 3 bases and J shed 2 bases, with 9 bases lying between them. Germline V gene lookup returns CDR1 LNHDA and CDR2 SQIVND (reference sequence). The CDR3 protein is CASSITSITDTQYF. DNA of the CDR3: TGTGCCAGTAGTATTACCAGCATCACAGATACGCAGTATTTT.

This chain uses TRBV4-1 with TRBJ1-1, with D unresolved. Deletions cut 3 bases from V and 3 bases from J, with 14 bases between. This CDR3 comprises 15 residues. Germline V gives CDR1 MGHRA, CDR2 YSYEKL. Here the CDR3 DNA reads TGCGCCAGCAGCCAGGAAGGACCTTCTTACACTGAAGCTTTCTTT. This sequence encodes CASSQEGPSYTEAFF.

V and J are TRBV28 and TRBJ1-5, with no clear D. Germline V lookup: CDR1 MDHEN, CDR2 SYDVKM. Trimming pared 2 bases from V and 0 bases from J, leaving 20 bases between. This CDR3 contains 19 residues. The CDR3 DNA reads as TGTGCCAGCAGTTTAGCGGTGTTATTGCGGGTAAATAGCAATCAGCCCCAGCATTTT. Its protein product is CASSLAVLLRVNSNQPQHF.

This clone was picked up a small number of times. The chain employs TRBV5-1 and TRBJ1-6; D is uncertain. Germline CDR1 SGHRS, CDR2 YFSETQ. Trimming took 0 bases from V and 7 from J, leaving 11 bases between them. The length of the CDR3 is 15 residues. The CDR3 reads CASSLDENLNSPLHF. Written as DNA, the CDR3 is TGCGCCAGCAGCTTGGACGAGAACTTAAATTCACCCCTCCACTTT.

V and J are TRBV7-9 and TRBJ2-1, with 8 bases that match TRBD2. V lost 3 bases, J lost 5 bases, and 12 bases stayed unmatched. CDR1 and CDR2 (germline): SEHNR, FQNEAQ (reference sequence). CDR3 size: 17 residues. CDR3 sequence reads: CASSFLGTSLVHNEQFF. The CDR3 coding sequence is TGTGCCAGCAGCTTTCTCGGGACTAGTCTTGTCCACAATGAGCAGTTCTTC. Looking up the rest from reference TRBV7-9 and TRBJ2-1 gives the full variable domain: DTGVSQNPRHKITKRGQNVTFRCDPISEHNRLYWYRQTLGQGPEFLTYFQNEAQLEKSRLLSDRFSAERPKGSFSTLEIQRTEQGDSAMYLCASSFLGTSLVHNEQFFGPGTRLTVL.

J is TRBJ2-7 and V is TRBV27; D might be TRBD1 (6 bases). CDR1 and CDR2 (germline): MNHEY, SMNVEV (reference sequence). The CDR3 covers 16 residues. V lost 5 bases and J lost 0, with 17 bases in between. The CDR3 protein is CASSARQGTYSYEQYF. The CDR3, as DNA: TGTGCCAGCAGTGCCCGCCAGGGGACGTACTCCTACGAGCAGTACTTC.